This TCR beta chain emerged from a study of radiotherapy plus CTLA-4 blockade in lung cancer. TCRdb's table, derived via immunoSEQ multiplex PCR, lists solely in-frame clones and lacks some. The sample comprises about 48,000 clones, 75% to 90% of which are singletons, and approximately 3.6% rests with the top ten. Patients had chemo-refractory metastatic non-small-cell lung cancer and received focal radiation plus CTLA-4 blockade that used ipilimumab. Comments on this clone: The antigen is unknown.

The CDR3 length is 16 residues. Between the trimmed V and J ends, which lost 1 base and 0 bases, there was a span of 10 bases. CDR1 and CDR2 (germline): SGHTA, FQGNSA. Findings of the study overall: TCR clones of tumor origin grew in blood after radiotherapy plus ipilimumab.

The V gene is TRBV7-2, the J gene TRBJ2-1; no clear D. This sequence was found in a human donor with non-small cell lung cancer who had stable disease on radiotherapy plus ipilimumab. The source was peripheral blood, collected from a patient treated with radiotherapy plus ipilimumab. CDR3 region: CASSLGPSSSYNEQFF. CDR3 bases: TGTGCCAGCAGCTTAGGTCCCTCTAGCTCCTACAATGAGCAGTTCTTC. The complete variable domain, with remaining parts taken from reference TRBV7-2 and TRBJ2-1, reads GAGVSQSPSNKVTEKGKDVELRCDPISGHTALYWYRQSLGQGLEFLIYFQGNSAPDKSGLPSDRFSAERTGGSVSTLTIQRTQQEDSAVYLCASSLGPSSSYNEQFFGPGTRLTVL.